Shown below are 8 T cell receptor beta chains from a single sample sequenced in a study of blood T cell repertoires in COVID-19. Some clones are missing from TCRdb's copy, which holds only in-frame ones; the method was immunoSEQ multiplex PCR. In the table there are approximately 240,000 clones, roughly 84% of which are singletons. Sequencing used peripheral blood. These receptor sequences come from a woman in her thirties or forties who had recovered from COVID-19.

The table lists this clone with a few counts. V is TRBV20-1 and J is TRBJ2-1; tentatively, D is TRBD1 (5 bases). The CDR3 runs 11 residues. Germline CDR1 is DFQATT and CDR2 is SNEGSKA (reference sequence). V dropped 6 bases and J dropped 6 bases, with 9 bases sitting between them. The CDR3: CSALDSNEQFF. The CDR3 nucleotides are TGCAGTGCACTCGACAGCAATGAGCAGTTCTTC.

The chain employs TRBV9 and TRBJ2-1, with D possibly matching TRBD2 (7 bases). Trimming pared 4 bases from V and 9 bases from J, leaving 23 bases between. Germline-derived CDR1 and CDR2 are SGDLS and YYNGEE. The length of the CDR3 is 16 residues. CDR3 region: CASSPGAGAVSVEQFF. The CDR3 DNA reads as TGTGCCAGCAGCCCAGGGGCGGGAGCCGTGTCGGTTGAGCAGTTCTTC.

The chain links TRBV7-9 to TRBJ1-2, with 7 bases that match TRBD1. V shed 5 bases and J 1 base; nucleotides not matched to a gene: 4. Germline V gene data show CDR1 as SEHNR and CDR2 as FQNEAQ (reference sequence). This CDR3 has 14 residues. This CDR3 reads CASSRQGLNYGYTF. The DNA for the CDR3 is TGTGCCAGCAGCAGACAGGGACTTAACTATGGCTACACCTTC.

The CDR3 coding sequence is TGTGCCAGCAGCCGGGGAGGCAATCAGCCCCAGCATTTT. It specifies CASSRGGNQPQHF. The V and J genes are TRBV28 and TRBJ1-5; no clear D. CDR3 length: 13 residues. V was shortened by 6 bases and J by 2 bases, with 8 bases between the two germline ends. Germline loops: CDR1 MDHEN, CDR2 SYDVKM.

The chain uses TRBV6-5 and TRBJ2-5; 8 bases map to TRBD1. Germline lookup yields CDR1 MNHEY and CDR2 SVGAGI. This CDR3 comprises 15 residues. V was clipped by 6 bases and J by 4 bases; unmatched bases: 10. CDR3 in DNA: TGTGCCAGCAGCCACAGGGGGTCAACGAGAGAGACCCAGTACTTC. Translating gives CASSHRGSTRETQYF.

Written as DNA, the CDR3 is TGTGCCAGCAGCTTATCAGGGTTCAATCAGCCCCAGCATTTT. The encoded protein is CASSLSGFNQPQHF. The V call is TRBV7-9, the J call TRBJ1-5; a possible D gene is TRBD1 (5 bases). Germline assignment: CDR1 SEHNR and CDR2 FQNEAQ (reference sequence). There are 14 residues in the CDR3. V was pared by 2 bases and J by 3 bases, with 8 bases between.

The rearrangement joins TRBV19 to TRBJ1-1; D perhaps matches TRBD1 (5 bases). The germline V gene has CDR1 LNHDA and CDR2 SQIVND (reference sequence). The CDR3 runs 13 residues. Trimming removed 1 base from V and 3 bases from J, with 6 bases in between. The CDR3 DNA reads as TGTGCCAGTAGTATAGCCAGGGACACTGAAGCTTTCTTT. Translation: CASSIARDTEAFF.

J is TRBJ1-6 and V is TRBV7-2; weak D call: TRBD1 (5 bases). Trimming shortened V by 2 bases and J by 8 bases, and 13 bases separated the two germline ends. CDR1 and CDR2 (germline): SGHTA, FQGNSA. The CDR3 loop spans 15 amino acids. For the CDR3, the DNA is TGTGCCAGCAGCTTAACGTATACAGGTTATTCACCCCTCCACTTT. This sequence encodes CASSLTYTGYSPLHF. Looking up the rest from reference TRBV7-2 and TRBJ1-6 gives the full variable domain: GAGVSQSPSNKVTEKGKDVELRCDPISGHTALYWYRQSLGQGLEFLIYFQGNSAPDKSGLPSDRFSAERTGGSVSTLTIQRTQQEDSAVYLCASSLTYTGYSPLHFGNGTRLTVT.